The clone carrying this T cell receptor beta chain was picked up a small number of times. Its antigen is currently unknown. Researchers made TCR cDNA using 5'RACE template switching, and this step added a universal primer site and UMIs. One entry per CDR3 protein results from TCRdb running MiXCR on the 5' RACE reads. The data contain 150,000 or so distinct CDR3 sequences, about 7% of them singletons. This sample is part of a study of T cells after yellow fever vaccination. Study-level background: It was SMART-Seq v4 Ultra Low Input that prepared the fractions with low cell numbers.

Findings and caveats of the study: Once the booster was given, most primary-vaccination clones reappeared, at just over 95% for CD4 and around 90% for CD8. The secondary response was weaker but peaked faster, day 5 versus 15.

V trimming: 6 bases; J trimming: 7 bases; junction bases outside the gene matches: 5. The germline CDR1 and CDR2 sequences are LNHNV and YYDKDF (reference sequence). This CDR3 comprises 14 residues. Sequenced material: CD4+ T cells sorted from PBMCs, taken 4 to 6 days after the first yellow fever vaccination. The clonotype comes from a man aged 18-30 years who received the YFV17D yellow fever vaccine. The chain employs TRBV15 and TRBJ2-1; 11 nucleotides match TRBD1. CDR3 loop: CATRAGTGGNEQFF. The CDR3 DNA follows: TGTGCCACCAGGGCCGGGACAGGGGGTAATGAGCAGTTCTTC.